This T cell receptor beta chain appears in the sequencing data of a study of T cells after yellow fever vaccination. TCRdb called the 5' RACE reads again in MiXCR, with one record for every CDR3 protein. The sample records 250,000 or so distinct CDR3 sequences, 3.6% being singletons. This clonotype was counted many times. CDR3 length: 16 amino acids. The germline CDR1 and CDR2 sequences are SGHVS and FNYEAQ. The V and J ends lost 4 bases and 0 bases, in that order; junction bases with no gene match: 5. The source of this sequence is a man aged 18 to 30 who received the YFV17D yellow fever vaccine. The chain joins TRBV7-6 to TRBJ2-2, with 7 bases matching TRBD1. The specimen comprised PBMCs, sampled 15 days after the yellow fever booster vaccination. DNA of the CDR3: TGTGCCAGCAGCTGGGACAGAGGAACGAACACCGGGGAGCTGTTTTTT. It translates to CASSWDRGTNTGELFF.